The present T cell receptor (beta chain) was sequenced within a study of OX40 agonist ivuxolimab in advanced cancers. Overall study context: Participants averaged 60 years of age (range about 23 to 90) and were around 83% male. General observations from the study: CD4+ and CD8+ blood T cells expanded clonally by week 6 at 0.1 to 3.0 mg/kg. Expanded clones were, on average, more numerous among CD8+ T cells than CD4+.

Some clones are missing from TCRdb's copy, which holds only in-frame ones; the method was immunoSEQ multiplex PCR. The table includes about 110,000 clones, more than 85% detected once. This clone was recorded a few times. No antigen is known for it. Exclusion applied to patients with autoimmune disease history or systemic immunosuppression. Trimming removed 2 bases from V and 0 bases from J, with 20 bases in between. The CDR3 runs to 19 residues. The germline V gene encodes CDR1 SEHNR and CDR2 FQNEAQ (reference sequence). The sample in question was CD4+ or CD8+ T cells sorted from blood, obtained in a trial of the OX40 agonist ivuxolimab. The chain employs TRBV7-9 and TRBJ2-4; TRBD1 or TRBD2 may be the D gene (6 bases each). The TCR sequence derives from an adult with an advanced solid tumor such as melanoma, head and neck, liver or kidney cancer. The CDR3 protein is CASSLSTQLGGLAKNIQYF. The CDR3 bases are TGTGCCAGCAGCTTATCTACTCAACTCGGGGGCCTAGCCAAAAACATTCAGTACTTC.